This is a list of T cell receptor beta chains from one sample in a study of blood T cell repertoires in COVID-19. TCRdb keeps only in-frame clones here, not all; method: immunoSEQ multiplex PCR. Counted here are roughly 24,000 clones, under 90% occurring once; the ten biggest clones make up roughly 30%. The sequenced sample was peripheral blood. The origin of the receptors is a human donor in a cohort sampled during active COVID-19. The CDR3 runs from the conserved cysteine through the conserved F or W. D genes are given only for firm matches. Clone size, where shown, is once, few, many, or a class for clones that have expanded.

CDR3nt | CDR3aa | v_gene | abundance | j_gene | d_gene
TGCGCCAGCAGCCAAACCCAGGTGAACACTGAAGCTTTCTTT | CASSQTQVNTEAFF | TRBV5-1 | few | TRBJ1-1 | NA
TGTGCCAGCAGCTTAAACCGCGGAGTTTATTTCTTTATTAATAATGAAAAACTGTTTTTT | CASSLNRGVYFFINNEKLFF | TRBV7-3 | few | TRBJ1-4 | NA
TGTGCCAGCAGCGGCGGGGGGGTTAGGCCCCTCCACTTT | CASSGGGVRPLHF | TRBV9 | NA | TRBJ1-6 | NA
TGTGCCTTCAGGACTAGCGGATATAACATTCAGTACTTC | CAFRTSGYNIQYF | TRBV30 | once | TRBJ2-4 | TRBD2
TGTGCCAGCAGTTACCGGACAGGGAGCTCCTACGAGCAGTACTTC | CASSYRTGSSYEQYF | TRBV28 | NA | TRBJ2-7 | TRBD1
TGTGCCAGCAGTCCAGACAGTAGCAATCAGCCCCAGCATTTT | CASSPDSSNQPQHF | TRBV6-5 | NA | TRBJ1-5 | NA
TGTGCCAGCAGCCGCGACAGGGGAAAAGAGACCCAGTACTTC | CASSRDRGKETQYF | TRBV28 | NA | TRBJ2-5 | TRBD1
TGTGCCAGCAGCCACCGACAGAGCTCCTACGAGCAGTACTTC | CASSHRQSSYEQYF | TRBV3-1/TRBV3-2 | few | TRBJ2-7 | NA
TGTGCCAGCACCAATGACAGATCCTACAATGAGCAGTTCTTC | CASTNDRSYNEQFF | TRBV7-9 | NA | TRBJ2-1 | NA
TGTGCCAGCTCCCAAGGACAGGGGTACGAGCAGTACTTC | CASSQGQGYEQYF | TRBV18 | NA | TRBJ2-7 | TRBD1
TGTGCCAGTAGTATATCGGGGACAATCAACTACAATGAGCAGTTCTTC | CASSISGTINYNEQFF | TRBV19 | NA | TRBJ2-1 | NA
TGCACCAGCAGCCACTACAGGGCAAATCAGCCCCAGCATTTT | CTSSHYRANQPQHF | TRBV1 | few | TRBJ1-5 | NA
TGTGCCAGCAGCCCTAGGCGGGGGCTCCGCTCCTACGAGCAGTACTTC | CASSPRRGLRSYEQYF | TRBV7-9 | NA | TRBJ2-7 | NA
TGCGCCAGCAGCCTGACCCAGGGAAGTGTCTACGAGCAGTACTTC | CASSLTQGSVYEQYF | TRBV5-1 | NA | TRBJ2-7 | NA
TGTGCCAGCAGTTCCTCCGTGGCGGGAGGGAATGAGCAGTTCTTC | CASSSSVAGGNEQFF | TRBV28 | NA | TRBJ2-1 | TRBD2
TGTGCCAGCCACCCGGAAGGGCAGGGTCAGCCCCAGCATTTT | CASHPEGQGQPQHF | TRBV2 | NA | TRBJ1-5 | NA
TGTGCCTGGAGTGCCTCCGGGACAGGGTTCACCGGGGAGCTGTTTTTT | CAWSASGTGFTGELFF | TRBV30 | NA | TRBJ2-2 | TRBD1
TGTGCCAGCAGCTTGGAGGCGGTGAACACTGAAGCTTTCTTT | CASSLEAVNTEAFF | TRBV5-5 | NA | TRBJ1-1 | NA
TGTGCCAGCAGTTACCAGTCATCCGGGGGGGGCTCACCCCTCCACTTT | CASSYQSSGGGSPLHF | TRBV6-2/TRBV6-3 | NA | TRBJ1-6 | NA
TGTGCCAGCAGGGGGACAGGTCGAGGTGAAAAACTGTTTTTT | CASRGTGRGEKLFF | TRBV28 | NA | TRBJ1-4 | TRBD1
TGTGCCAGCAGCAAAGCGCCGAGGTGGGAGGATGAAAAACTGTTTTTT | CASSKAPRWEDEKLFF | TRBV21-1 | NA | TRBJ1-4 | NA
TGTGCCAGCAGCCTAGGACAGAATCAGCCCCAGCATTTT | CASSLGQNQPQHF | TRBV7-3 | few | TRBJ1-5 | NA
TGCGCCAGCAGCACGGACAGGGGAGTCACTGAAGCTTTCTTT | CASSTDRGVTEAFF | TRBV4-1 | NA | TRBJ1-1 | TRBD1
TGTGCCAGCAGCAAAGCCCCAAGAGGACTAGGAGGGACCGGGGAGCTGTTTTTT | CASSKAPRGLGGTGELFF | TRBV21-1 | once | TRBJ2-2 | NA
TGTGCCACCAGCACCGGGACAGGGAGTTTCTACGAGCAGTACTTC | CATSTGTGSFYEQYF | TRBV15 | once | TRBJ2-7 | TRBD1
TGTGCCAGCAGTTACGCGCGTACTACAGGCTACTATGGCTACACCTTC | CASSYARTTGYYGYTF | TRBV6-5 | NA | TRBJ1-2 | NA
TGTGCCAGCAGCGTTACCACAGTCTCCTACGAGCAGTACTTC | CASSVTTVSYEQYF | TRBV6-5 | NA | TRBJ2-7 | NA
TGTGCCAGCAGTTTACTAGCGGCCGGGGAGCTGTTTTTT | CASSLLAAGELFF | TRBV12-3/TRBV12-4 | NA | TRBJ2-2 | TRBD2
TGTGCCAGCAGCCAAGGCGTCCTCCCCCCTTATGGCTACACCTTC | CASSQGVLPPYGYTF | TRBV3-1/TRBV3-2 | NA | TRBJ1-2 | NA
TGCGCCAGCAGCCAAGGTCTAGCGAACAATGAGCAGTTCTTC | CASSQGLANNEQFF | TRBV4-3 | NA | TRBJ2-1 | NA
TGTGCCAGCTCACAAGGACAGGGGTTGGGTGAAAAACTGTTTTTT | CASSQGQGLGEKLFF | TRBV18 | once | TRBJ1-4 | TRBD1
TGTGCCAGCAGTTATGACAGGGGGCTAAGCGAGCAGTACTTC | CASSYDRGLSEQYF | TRBV2 | NA | TRBJ2-7 | TRBD1
TGTGCCAGCAGCTTGGCGACGATAGCTGTCTTC | CASSLATIAVF | TRBV5-6 | NA | TRBJ2-1 | NA
TGTGCCAGCAGCTTAGCATCTGTTAACTATGGCTACACCTTC | CASSLASVNYGYTF | TRBV7-9 | NA | TRBJ1-2 | NA
TGTGCCAGCAGCCAAATAGCGGGAGGGCACCCGGAGCAGTTCTTC | CASSQIAGGHPEQFF | TRBV14 | once | TRBJ2-1 | TRBD2
TGTGCCAGCAGCTTAGACTATGGCAATCAGCCCCAGCATTTT | CASSLDYGNQPQHF | TRBV7-2 | NA | TRBJ1-5 | NA
TGTGCCAGCACCGGACAGTTGAACTATGGCTACACCTTC | CASTGQLNYGYTF | TRBV7-2 | NA | TRBJ1-2 | NA
TGTGCCAGCAGCTTAACGCGGGGGGGCCACAATGAGCAGTTCTTC | CASSLTRGGHNEQFF | TRBV7-2 | NA | TRBJ2-1 | TRBD2
TGTGCCAGCAGGCTTGGACAGGACTATAATTCACCCCTCCACTTT | CASRLGQDYNSPLHF | TRBV7-9 | NA | TRBJ1-6 | TRBD1
TGTGCCAGCAGTTTTAAAGGGGACACTGAAGCTTTCTTT | CASSFKGDTEAFF | TRBV12-3/TRBV12-4 | NA | TRBJ1-1 | NA
TGTGCCAGTAGTATGGTCGGAGGTCATGAAAAACTGTTTTTT | CASSMVGGHEKLFF | TRBV19 | NA | TRBJ1-4 | NA
TGTGCCAGCAACCGGGTAGGCATCGGCGGGGAGCTGTTTTTT | CASNRVGIGGELFF | TRBV2 | NA | TRBJ2-2 | NA
TGTGCCAGCAGTTACTCGGTCCGGGTCGGCGCGAGCAATCAGCCCCAGCATTTT | CASSYSVRVGASNQPQHF | TRBV6-2/TRBV6-3 | NA | TRBJ1-5 | NA
TGTGCCAGCAGCTCGTACACTGAAGCTTTCTTT | CASSSYTEAFF | TRBV7-9 | NA | TRBJ1-1 | NA
TGTGCCAGCAGCTCCCAGGCGAATCAGCCCCAGCATTTT | CASSSQANQPQHF | TRBV7-2 | NA | TRBJ1-5 | NA
TGTGCCAGCAGTTCCACCTCGGGGGGCCCGAACACTGAAGCTTTCTTT | CASSSTSGGPNTEAFF | TRBV6-2/TRBV6-3 | NA | TRBJ1-1 | NA
TGTGCCAGCGGACAGGGTAACTATGGCTACACCTTC | CASGQGNYGYTF | TRBV9 | once | TRBJ1-2 | TRBD1
TGTGCCAGCAGCTTACTCGGACAGGGGGCGAGCTCCTATAATTCACCCCTCCACTTT | CASSLLGQGASSYNSPLHF | TRBV11-2 | NA | TRBJ1-6 | TRBD1
TGTGCCAGCAGGGCAAACAGGGACCTCGGCTACACCTTC | CASRANRDLGYTF | TRBV6-5 | NA | TRBJ1-2 | NA
TGTGCCAGCAGCTTAGTACGGACAGGGCACCAGCCCCAGCATTTT | CASSLVRTGHQPQHF | TRBV7-2 | few | TRBJ1-5 | TRBD1
TGTGCCAGTTCCAGGGCTGCTAATGAAAAACTGTTTTTT | CASSRAANEKLFF | TRBV19 | once | TRBJ1-4 | NA
TGTGCCAGCAGACTGGGGGGGGACACTGAAGCTTTCTTT | CASRLGGDTEAFF | TRBV2 | NA | TRBJ1-1 | NA
TGTGCCAGCAGCAAACAGGGTTCTGGAAACACCATATATTTT | CASSKQGSGNTIYF | TRBV9 | NA | TRBJ1-3 | NA